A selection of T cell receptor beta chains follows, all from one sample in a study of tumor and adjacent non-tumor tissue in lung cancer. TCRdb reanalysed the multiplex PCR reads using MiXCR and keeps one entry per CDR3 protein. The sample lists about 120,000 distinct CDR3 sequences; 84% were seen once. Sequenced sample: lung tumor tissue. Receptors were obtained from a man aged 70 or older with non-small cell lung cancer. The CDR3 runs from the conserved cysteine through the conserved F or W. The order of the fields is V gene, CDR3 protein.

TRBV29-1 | CSVVTRGSDPNYGYTF
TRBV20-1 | CSAREGVGWETQYF
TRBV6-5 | CASTTVVRVGTEAFF
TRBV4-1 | CASSPGPSGEHEQYF
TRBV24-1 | CTTCDGQVKPHQGQPQHF
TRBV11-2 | CASSLQVSDWASYNEQFF
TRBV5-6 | CAISSNRGNFRYEQYF
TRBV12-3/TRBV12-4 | CVSSPTGGYLGGNQPQHF
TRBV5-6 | CASSSWSPSSYNEQFF
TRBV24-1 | CATSDGQVKPHQGQPQYF
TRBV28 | CVSNGRNEQFF
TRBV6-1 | CASSEQAESGEQYF
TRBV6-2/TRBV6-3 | CASSSDCNKQFF
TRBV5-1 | CASSLVVGGGYEQYF
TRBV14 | CASSQELAGGNEQFF
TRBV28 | CATENKAFPWDTF
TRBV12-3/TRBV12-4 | CGSSVLAGGPDTHYF
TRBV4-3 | CASSQDWDYGYEQYF
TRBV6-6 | CASKPGRTSMDGYTF
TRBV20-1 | CSARETGGEQYF
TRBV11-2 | CASSLNVRDWISYNEQFF
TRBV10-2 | CASKMDTNTGEMFF
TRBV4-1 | CASSQEPSRGQQETQYF
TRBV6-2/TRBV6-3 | CASSLGRGLNQPQQF
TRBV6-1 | CVSSLRDKSNYGYIF
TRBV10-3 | CAISVNKPSSDEQFF
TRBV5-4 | CARSLLGGRNTATFF
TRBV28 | CASSLVGRTNRYTF
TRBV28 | CANRLQGYSNTGELFF
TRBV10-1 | CASSPGTAGEGYTF
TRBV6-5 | CASSCTGNTEAFF
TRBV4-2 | CASSQEPGLVVGKQFF
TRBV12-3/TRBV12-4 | CASSTATGISHNEQFF
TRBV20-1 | CSANSGGESRNSSLHF
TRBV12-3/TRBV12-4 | CATSLGQPNQPQHF
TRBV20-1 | CSAGGREQDTEAFF
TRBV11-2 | CASSLGPGETDTQYF
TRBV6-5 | CANSSAGTGLPQEAQYF
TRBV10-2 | CASSERFGERSDEQYF
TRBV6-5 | CASIGGLAGGEQFF
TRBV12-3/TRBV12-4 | CASSFWDRVYEHYF
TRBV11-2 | CASSSPSVGGTEAFF